What follows are 3 T cell receptor beta chains derived from one specimen sequenced in a study of T cell responses to AZD1222 COVID-19 vaccine. Method: immunoSEQ multiplex PCR; TCRdb's copy keeps in-frame clones and lacks some. The sample lists 150,000 to 200,000 clones, 87% occurring once. The sequences come from peripheral blood, collected on day 0 of AZD1222 vaccination. The receptors here all came from an adult in good health.

The V gene is TRBV5-6, the J gene TRBJ2-2; D not certain. In germline, CDR1 is SGHDT, CDR2 YYEEEE. The CDR3 totals 13 residues. V lost 0 bases, J lost 7 bases, and 7 bases lay in between. The CDR3 here is CASSLVFGGELFF. CDR3 sequence (DNA): TGTGCCAGCAGCTTGGTATTTGGCGGGGAGCTGTTTTTT.

The chain uses TRBV19 and TRBJ1-4; 9 bases align to TRBD1. There are 15 residues in the CDR3. Germline V gene data show CDR1 as LNHDA and CDR2 as SQIVND (reference sequence). V trimming: 3 bases; J trimming: 6 bases; junction bases outside the gene matches: 5. CDR3 sequence (DNA): TGTGCCAGTAGTATTTGGGACAGGGCTCATGAAAAACTGTTTTTT. Protein: CASSIWDRAHEKLFF.

In the case of this clone: In the same sample, other DNA sequences code for this CDR3. The chain uses TRBV30 and TRBJ1-5; D call uncertain. Trimming removed 0 bases from V and 0 bases from J, with 3 bases in between. Per germline, CDR1 GTSNPN and CDR2 SVGIG (reference sequence). This CDR3 contains 13 residues. The CDR3: CAWSVDSNQPQHF. As DNA, the CDR3 is TGTGCCTGGAGTGTCGATAGCAATCAGCCCCAGCATTTT.